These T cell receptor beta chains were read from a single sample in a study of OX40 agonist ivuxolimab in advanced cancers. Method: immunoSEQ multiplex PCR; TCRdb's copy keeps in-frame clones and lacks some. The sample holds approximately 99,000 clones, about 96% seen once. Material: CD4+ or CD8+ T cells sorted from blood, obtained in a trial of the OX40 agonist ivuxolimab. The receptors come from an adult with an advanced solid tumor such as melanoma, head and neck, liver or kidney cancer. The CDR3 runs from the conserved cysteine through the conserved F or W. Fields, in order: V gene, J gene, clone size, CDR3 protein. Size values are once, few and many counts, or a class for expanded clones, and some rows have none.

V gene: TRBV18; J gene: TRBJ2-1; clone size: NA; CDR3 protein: CASSPMTGPEPTYNEQFF
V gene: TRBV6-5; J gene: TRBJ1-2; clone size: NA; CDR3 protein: CASSSQGDGYTF
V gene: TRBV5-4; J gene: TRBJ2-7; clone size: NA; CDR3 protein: CASSWSGGHPYEQYF
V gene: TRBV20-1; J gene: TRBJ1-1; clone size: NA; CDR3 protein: CSAVDSEAFF
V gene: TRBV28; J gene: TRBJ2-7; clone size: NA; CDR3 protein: CASSSPYEQYF
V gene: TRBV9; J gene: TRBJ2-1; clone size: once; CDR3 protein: CASSVPRGSGGQNEQFF
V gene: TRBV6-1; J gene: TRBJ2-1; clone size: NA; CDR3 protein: CASSQLAGGVNEQFF
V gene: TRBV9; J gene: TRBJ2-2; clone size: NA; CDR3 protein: CASSVGRDRGTTGELFF
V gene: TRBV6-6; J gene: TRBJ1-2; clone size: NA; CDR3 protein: CASSYADRISYGYTF
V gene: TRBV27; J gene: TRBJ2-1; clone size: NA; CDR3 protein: CASSLSIQGWGDYNEQFF
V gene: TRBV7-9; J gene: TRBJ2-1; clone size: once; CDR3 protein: CASSKLTGGSFLQFF
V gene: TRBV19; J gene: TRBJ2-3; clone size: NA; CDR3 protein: CASSIGTDTQYF
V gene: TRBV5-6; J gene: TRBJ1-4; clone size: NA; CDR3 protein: CASSLGEKLFF
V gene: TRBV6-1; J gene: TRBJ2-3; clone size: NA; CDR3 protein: CASSRQTRTDTQYF
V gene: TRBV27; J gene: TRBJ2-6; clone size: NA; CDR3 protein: CASSLAGANVLTF
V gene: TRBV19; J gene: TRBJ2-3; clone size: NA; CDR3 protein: CASADEGGRTDTQYF